What follows are 8 T cell receptor beta chains derived from one specimen sequenced in a study of blood T cell repertoires in COVID-19. The assay was immunoSEQ multiplex PCR, and TCRdb's table has in-frame clones only and misses some. The data show about 160,000 clones, approximately 90% seen once. The sequenced material came from peripheral blood. The source is a man younger than 35 with acute or convalescent COVID-19.

This clone was observed once. The DNA of the CDR3 is TGCGCCAGCAGCTTGGTGGGCGGGGGTATGAACACTGAAGCTTTCTTT. Translating it yields CASSLVGGGMNTEAFF. This chain uses TRBV5-1 with TRBJ1-1; tentatively, D is TRBD1 (5 bases). Germline CDR1 and CDR2: SGHRS and YFSETQ. CDR3 length: 16 amino acids. Trimming took off 0 bases at V and 0 bases at J, with 12 bases between the two ends.

Only one count was recorded for this clone. Distinct nucleotide sequences in the sample also encode this CDR3. This rearrangement joins TRBV5-5 to TRBJ1-2, with D uncertain. Germline V gives CDR1 SGHKS, CDR2 YYEKEE (reference sequence). V dropped 4 bases and J dropped 1 base, with 11 bases sitting between them. The CDR3 length is 14 residues. CDR3 DNA: TGTGCCAGCAGCCTCGCCGGGGTTAACTATGGCTACACCTTC. Protein product: CASSLAGVNYGYTF.

V usage is TRBV14 and J usage is TRBJ2-3; D not certain. The CDR3 consists of 13 residues. Trimming pared 5 bases from V and 3 bases from J, leaving 9 bases between. Germline lookup yields CDR1 SGHDN and CDR2 FVKESK. This CDR3 reads CASSARLTDTQYF. CDR3 DNA: TGTGCCAGCAGCGCCCGACTGACAGATACGCAGTATTTT.

The CDR3 nucleotides read TGTGCCAGCAGTTTTATGAACACTGAAGCTTTCTTT. Translated, it gives CASSFMNTEAFF. V usage is TRBV6-5 and J usage is TRBJ1-1; no clear D gene. CDR3 length: 12 amino acids. The ends were cut back, 4 bases at V and 0 bases at J, with 3 bases in the middle. From germline, CDR1 is MNHEY and CDR2 SVGAGI.

The rearrangement uses TRBV7-9 and TRBJ2-7, with 8 bases matching TRBD1. Trimming cost V 7 bases and J 1 base; bases outside gene matches: 9. CDR3 length: 15 residues. Germline loops: CDR1 SEHNR, CDR2 FQNEAQ (reference sequence). CDR3 nucleotides: TGTGCCAGCAACATAGTTGGGGACAGGTCCTACGAGCAGTACTTC. Translation gives CASNIVGDRSYEQYF.

The chain combines TRBV19 with TRBJ2-2; D ambiguous. The germline CDR1 and CDR2 sequences are LNHDA and SQIVND (reference sequence). The V gene lost 10 bases and the J gene lost 6 bases, with 9 bases spanning the gap. CDR3 length: 11 residues. The CDR3 protein is CATQLAGELFF. For the CDR3, the DNA is TGTGCCACCCAGTTGGCCGGGGAGCTGTTTTTT.

The chain recombines TRBV29-1 with TRBJ2-3; D perhaps matches TRBD2 (5 bases). V gave up 4 bases and J gave up 6 bases, with 11 bases separating them. The CDR3 covers 12 residues. Germline V gene sequence: CDR1 SQVTM, CDR2 ANQGSEA. CDR3 sequence reads: CSVVGSVDTQYF. Written as DNA, the CDR3 is TGCAGCGTTGTAGGTAGCGTGGATACGCAGTATTTT.

V and J are TRBV9 and TRBJ2-6; 7 bases line up with TRBD1. Germline lookup yields CDR1 SGDLS and CDR2 YYNGEE. V lost 4 bases, J lost 0 bases, and 7 bases stayed unmatched. The CDR3 is made up of 17 amino acids. The CDR3 loop reads CASSTRDSFSGANVLTF. The CDR3 bases are TGTGCCAGCAGCACCCGGGACAGCTTCTCTGGGGCCAACGTCCTGACTTTC.